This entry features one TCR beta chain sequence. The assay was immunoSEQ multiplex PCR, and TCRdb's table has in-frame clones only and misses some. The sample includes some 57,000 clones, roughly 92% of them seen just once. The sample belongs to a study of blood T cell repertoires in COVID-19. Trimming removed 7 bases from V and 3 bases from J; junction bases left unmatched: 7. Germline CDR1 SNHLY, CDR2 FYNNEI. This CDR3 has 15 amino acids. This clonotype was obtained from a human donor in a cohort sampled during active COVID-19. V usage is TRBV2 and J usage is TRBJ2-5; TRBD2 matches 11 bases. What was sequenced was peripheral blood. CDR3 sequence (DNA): TGTGCCAGCACATCGGGACTAGCGGACGAAGAGACCCAGTACTTC. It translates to CASTSGLADEETQYF.